This is a list of T cell receptor beta chains from one sample in a study of T cells in Graves' hyperthyroidism and ophthalmopathy. TCRdb independently ran MiXCR on the multiplex PCR reads; one entry per CDR3 protein. The sample carries some 770,000 distinct CDR3 sequences, 15% to 20% recorded once. The sequencing input was blood. The receptors shown here come from a man between 18 and 35 years old with Graves' hyperthyroidism. Both conserved end residues are part of each CDR3. D genes are given only for firm matches. Clone size, where shown, is once, few, many, or a class for clones that have expanded.

13	TRBV30	many	TRBJ2-2	.	TGTGCCTGGAGTGTATTGGGAACCGGGGAGCTGTTTTTT	CAWSVLGTGELFF
12	TRBV28	.	TRBJ2-1	.	TGTGGGGTCCGGGCTTCCTACAATGAGCAGTTCTTC	CGVRASYNEQFF
17	TRBV9	many	TRBJ2-3	.	TGTGCCAGCAGCCCCCGCAGCGCCGGGACCGTAACAGATACGCAGTATTTT	CASSPRSAGTVTDTQYF
14	TRBV18	many	TRBJ2-3	.	TGTGCCAGCTCTTACCGGGACAACACAGATACGCAGTATTTT	CASSYRDNTDTQYF
15	TRBV9	many	TRBJ2-1	.	TGTGCCAGCAGCGACTACGGGAAGGGCGGCAATGAGCAGTTCTTC	CASSDYGKGGNEQFF
17	TRBV29-1	many	TRBJ2-5	TRBD2	TGCAGCGTTGGTACAGGTCGTTGGCTAGCGGACCAAGAGACCCAGTACTTC	CSVGTGRWLADQETQYF
15	TRBV6-1	.	TRBJ2-1	TRBD2	TGTGCCAGCAGTCGGGACTACCGACTTTACAATGAGCAGTTCTTC	CASSRDYRLYNEQFF
15	TRBV7-9	few	TRBJ2-1	TRBD2	TGTGCCAGCAGCTTAGGAGCGGGAGTTTTCAATGAGCAGTTCTTC	CASSLGAGVFNEQFF
19	TRBV11-2	many	TRBJ2-2	TRBD2	TGTGCCAGCAGCTTAGCCCCTAGCGGGAGGGGGCGGAACACCGGGGAGCTGTTTTTT	CASSLAPSGRGRNTGELFF
13	TRBV27	few	TRBJ2-7	.	TGTGCCAGCAGGTGGCAGGGAGGTTACGAGCAGTACTTC	CASRWQGGYEQYF
11	TRBV20-1	.	TRBJ2-7	.	TGCAGTGCAGTAAAGTCCTACGAGCAGTACTTC	CSAVKSYEQYF
17	TRBV6-5	once	TRBJ2-7	TRBD1	TGTGCCAGCAGTTACCTGGCCGGGACAGGGGGTACCTACGAGCAGTACTTC	CASSYLAGTGGTYEQYF
12	TRBV2	many	TRBJ1-1	.	TGTGCCAGCGTCGAATGGGGCACTGAAGCTTTCTTT	CASVEWGTEAFF
15	TRBV11-3	.	TRBJ2-1	.	TGTGCCAGCAGCTTAGGGAGTTCCCCCTGCAATGAGCAGTTCTTC	CASSLGSSPCNEQFF
12	TRBV20-1	few	TRBJ2-1	.	TGCAGCGGGAACGGGGTTTACAATGAGCAGTTCTTC	CSGNGVYNEQFF
14	TRBV12-3/TRBV12-4	many	TRBJ1-1	.	TGTGCCAGCAGTTTAAGGTCCTGGGACACTGAAGCTTTCTTT	CASSLRSWDTEAFF
15	TRBV6-1	many	TRBJ2-7	TRBD2	TGTGCCAGCAGAACCCCCGGGACTAGCTTCCACGAGCAGTACTTC	CASRTPGTSFHEQYF
15	TRBV5-1	many	TRBJ2-7	TRBD1	TGCGCCAGCAGCTTGTTGGGACAGGGCTTATACGAGCAGTACTTC	CASSLLGQGLYEQYF
13	TRBV12-3/TRBV12-4	many	TRBJ2-3	.	TGTGCCAGCAGTTTTATGGGCACAGATACGCAGTATTTT	CASSFMGTDTQYF
12	TRBV29-1	few	TRBJ1-1	.	TGCAGCGTTGGCCTGTCGGGGTCTCAAGCTTTCTTT	CSVGLSGSQAFF